This T cell receptor beta chain emerged from a study of shared clonotypes between healthy human individuals. CD4+ cells underwent separation, giving CD45RA+ naive and CD45RA-negative memory subsets. CDR3 length equals 13 residues. Trimming shortened V by 1 base and J by 10 bases, and 13 bases separated the two germline ends. Germline V gene sequence: CDR1 SGHTA, CDR2 FQGNSA. The method was immunoSEQ multiplex PCR; TCRdb's version includes in-frame clones alone and lacks a portion of them. This table holds 2 million to 2.5 million clones, approximately 95% found once. This clone was found once. The clonotype was recovered from a young man in good health. The sample comprised naive CD4+ T cells sorted from blood. Subset given: CD45RA+ positively selected. This chain joins TRBV7-2 and TRBJ1-1; maybe TRBD1 (5 bases). CDR3: CASSLGGPPRAFF. The CDR3 DNA sequence: TGTGCCAGCAGCTTAGGGGGACCCCCTAGAGCTTTCTTT.